This T cell receptor (beta chain) came from a study of CD8 T cells in Susac syndrome. An input of about 0.5 to 1 ug of RNA was subjected to reverse transcription using random hexamers. The method of amplification for TCR beta CDR3 was immunoSEQ multiplex PCR, covering 54 Vbeta and 13 Jbeta. MiXCR was run by TCRdb on the immunoSEQ multiplex PCR reads, yielding one entry per CDR3 protein. The repertoire has some 100,000 distinct CDR3 sequences, 95% of them found once; the top ten carry 0.3%. TEMRA cells were FACS-enriched, and CD8+ and CD4+ T cells were isolated negatively. Sequencing was carried out using CD8+ T cells from PBMCs. This receptor was taken from a human donor with Susac syndrome.

Here the CDR3 reads CASIGGGIRYEQYF. In DNA form, the CDR3 reads TGTGCCAGCATCGGCGGGGGGATCCGCTACGAGCAGTACTTC. The J gene is TRBJ2-7, the V gene TRBV2, with 8 positions matching TRBD2. This CDR3 has 14 amino acids. V gave up 7 bases and J gave up 3 bases; unmatched junction bases: 8. Germline V gene data show CDR1 as SNHLY and CDR2 as FYNNEI.